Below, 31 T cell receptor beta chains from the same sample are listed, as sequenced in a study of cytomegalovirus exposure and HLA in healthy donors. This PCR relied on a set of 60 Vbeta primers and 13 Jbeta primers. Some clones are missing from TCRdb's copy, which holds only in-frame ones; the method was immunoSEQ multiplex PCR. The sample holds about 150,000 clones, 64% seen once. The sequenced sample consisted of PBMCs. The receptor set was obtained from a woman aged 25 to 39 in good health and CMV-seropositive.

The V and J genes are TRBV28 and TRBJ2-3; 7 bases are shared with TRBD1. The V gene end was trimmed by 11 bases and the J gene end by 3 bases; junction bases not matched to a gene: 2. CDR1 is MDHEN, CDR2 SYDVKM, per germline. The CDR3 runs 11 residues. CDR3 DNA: TGTGCCGTCAGGGGGACAGATACGCAGTATTTT. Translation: CAVRGTDTQYF.

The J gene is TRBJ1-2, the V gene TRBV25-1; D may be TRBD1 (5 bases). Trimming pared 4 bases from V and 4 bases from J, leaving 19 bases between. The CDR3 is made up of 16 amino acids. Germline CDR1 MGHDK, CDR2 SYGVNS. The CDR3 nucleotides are TGTGCCAGCAGTGGACCCTACGGGACTCCCACCTATGGCTACACCTTC. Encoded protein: CASSGPYGTPTYGYTF.

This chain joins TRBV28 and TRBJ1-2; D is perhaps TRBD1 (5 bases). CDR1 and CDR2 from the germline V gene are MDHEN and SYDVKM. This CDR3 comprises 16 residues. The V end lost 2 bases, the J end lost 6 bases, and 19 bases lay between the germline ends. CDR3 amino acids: CASSLGWGTGPHGYTF. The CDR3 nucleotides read TGTGCCAGCAGTTTAGGGTGGGGTACAGGTCCCCATGGCTACACCTTC.

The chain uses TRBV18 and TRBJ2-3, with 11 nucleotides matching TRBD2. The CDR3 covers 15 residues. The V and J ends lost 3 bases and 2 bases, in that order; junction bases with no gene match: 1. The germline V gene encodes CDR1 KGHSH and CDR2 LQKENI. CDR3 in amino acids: CASSPTSGVTDTQYF. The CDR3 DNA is TGTGCCAGCTCACCGACTAGCGGGGTCACAGATACGCAGTATTTT.

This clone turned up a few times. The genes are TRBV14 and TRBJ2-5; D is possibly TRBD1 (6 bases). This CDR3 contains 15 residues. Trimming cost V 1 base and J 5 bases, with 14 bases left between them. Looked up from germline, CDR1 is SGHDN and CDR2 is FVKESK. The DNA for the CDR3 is TGTGCCAGCAGCCAAGTTAGGGGGATGGGGGAGACCCAGTACTTC. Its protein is CASSQVRGMGETQYF.

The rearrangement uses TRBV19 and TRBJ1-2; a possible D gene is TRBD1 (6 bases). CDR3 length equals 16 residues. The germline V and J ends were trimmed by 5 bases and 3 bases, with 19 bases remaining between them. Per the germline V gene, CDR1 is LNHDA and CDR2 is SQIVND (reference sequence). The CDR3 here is CASSADGQRGDYGYTF. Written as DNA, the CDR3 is TGTGCCAGTAGTGCGGATGGACAGCGAGGGGACTATGGCTACACCTTC.

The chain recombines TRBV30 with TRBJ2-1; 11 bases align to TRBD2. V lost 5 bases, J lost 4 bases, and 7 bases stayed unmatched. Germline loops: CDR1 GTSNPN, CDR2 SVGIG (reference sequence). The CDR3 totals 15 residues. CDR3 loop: CAWGIAGGPYNEQFF. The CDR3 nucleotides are TGTGCCTGGGGAATAGCGGGAGGGCCTTACAATGAGCAGTTCTTC.

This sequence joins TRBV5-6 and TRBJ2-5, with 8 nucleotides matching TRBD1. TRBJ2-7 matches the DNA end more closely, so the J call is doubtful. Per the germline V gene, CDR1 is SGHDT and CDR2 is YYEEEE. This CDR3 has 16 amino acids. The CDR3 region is CASSGVAGGARYEQYF. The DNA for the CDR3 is TGTGCCAGCAGTGGAGTGGCAGGGGGCGCCCGGTACGAGCAGTACTTC.

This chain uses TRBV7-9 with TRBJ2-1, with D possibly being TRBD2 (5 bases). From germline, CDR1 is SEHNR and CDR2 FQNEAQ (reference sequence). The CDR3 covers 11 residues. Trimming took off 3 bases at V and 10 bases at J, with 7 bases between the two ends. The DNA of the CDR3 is TGTGCCAGCAGCTTTCCGGGGGAGCAGTTCTTC. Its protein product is CASSFPGEQFF.

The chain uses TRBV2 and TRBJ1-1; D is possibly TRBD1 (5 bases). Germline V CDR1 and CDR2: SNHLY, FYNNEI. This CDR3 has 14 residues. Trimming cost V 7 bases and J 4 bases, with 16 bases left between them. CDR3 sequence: CASIGGGSSTEAFF. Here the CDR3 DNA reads TGTGCCAGCATTGGGGGGGGAAGTAGCACTGAAGCTTTCTTT. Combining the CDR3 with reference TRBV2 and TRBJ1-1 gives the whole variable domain EPEVTQTPSHQVTQMGQEVILRCVPISNHLYFYWYRQILGQKVEFLVSFYNNEISEKSEIFDDQFSVERPDGSNFTLKIRSTKLEDSAMYFCASIGGGSSTEAFFGQGTRLTVV.

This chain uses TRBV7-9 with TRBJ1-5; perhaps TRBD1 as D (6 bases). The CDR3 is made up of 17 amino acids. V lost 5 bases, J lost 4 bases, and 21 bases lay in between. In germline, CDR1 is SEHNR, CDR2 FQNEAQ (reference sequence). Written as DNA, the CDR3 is TGTGCCAGCAGCGAGGGGGGGGCTCGAACGCTAAATCAGCCCCAGCATTTT. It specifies CASSEGGARTLNQPQHF.

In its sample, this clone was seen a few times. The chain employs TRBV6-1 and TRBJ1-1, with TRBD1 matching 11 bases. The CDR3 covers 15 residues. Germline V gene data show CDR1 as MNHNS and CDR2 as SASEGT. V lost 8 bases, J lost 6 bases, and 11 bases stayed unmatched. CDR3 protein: CASFRDRGVLAEAFF. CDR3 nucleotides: TGTGCCAGCTTTAGGGACAGGGGGGTTCTGGCTGAAGCTTTCTTT.

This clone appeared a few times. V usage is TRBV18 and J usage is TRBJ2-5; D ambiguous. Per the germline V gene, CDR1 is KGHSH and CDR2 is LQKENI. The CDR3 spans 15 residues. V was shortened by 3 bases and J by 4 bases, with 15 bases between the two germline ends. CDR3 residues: CASSPTASILETQYF. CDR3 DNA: TGTGCCAGCTCACCTACCGCCTCTATACTAGAGACCCAGTACTTC.

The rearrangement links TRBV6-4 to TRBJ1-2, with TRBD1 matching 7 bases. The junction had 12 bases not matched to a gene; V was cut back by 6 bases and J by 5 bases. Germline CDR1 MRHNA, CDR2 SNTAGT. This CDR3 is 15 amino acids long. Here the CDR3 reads CASSPSGQGGYGYTF. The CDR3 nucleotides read TGTGCCAGCAGCCCCAGTGGGCAGGGGGGATATGGCTACACCTTC.

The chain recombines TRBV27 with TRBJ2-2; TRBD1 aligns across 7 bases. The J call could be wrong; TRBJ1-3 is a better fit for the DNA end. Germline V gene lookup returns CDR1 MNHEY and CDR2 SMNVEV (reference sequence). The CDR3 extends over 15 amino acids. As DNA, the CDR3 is TGTGCCAGCAGTAACCGGACAGGTACCGGAAACACCATATATTTT. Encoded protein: CASSNRTGTGNTIYF.

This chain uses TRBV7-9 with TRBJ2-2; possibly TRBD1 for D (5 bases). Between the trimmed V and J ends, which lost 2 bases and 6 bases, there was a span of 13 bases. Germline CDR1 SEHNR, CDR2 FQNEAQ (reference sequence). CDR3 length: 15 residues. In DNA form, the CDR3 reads TGTGCCAGCAGCTTACTCCAGGGTGGGGCCGGGGAGCTGTTTTTT. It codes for CASSLLQGGAGELFF.

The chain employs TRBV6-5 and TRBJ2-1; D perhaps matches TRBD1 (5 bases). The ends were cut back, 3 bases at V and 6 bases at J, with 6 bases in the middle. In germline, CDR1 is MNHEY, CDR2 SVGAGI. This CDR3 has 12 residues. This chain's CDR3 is CASSYRGNEQFF. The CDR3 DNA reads TGTGCCAGCAGTTATAGGGGCAATGAGCAGTTCTTC.

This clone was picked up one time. CDR3 residues: CAWRRTSGNTQYF. The CDR3 DNA reads as TGTGCCTGGAGAAGGACTAGCGGCAATACGCAGTATTTT. V and J are TRBV30 and TRBJ2-3, with 10 bases fitting TRBD2. CDR3 size: 13 residues. CDR1 is GTSNPN, CDR2 SVGIG, per germline (reference sequence). Germline trimming cut 3 bases from V and 7 bases from J; bases unmatched to any gene: 4.

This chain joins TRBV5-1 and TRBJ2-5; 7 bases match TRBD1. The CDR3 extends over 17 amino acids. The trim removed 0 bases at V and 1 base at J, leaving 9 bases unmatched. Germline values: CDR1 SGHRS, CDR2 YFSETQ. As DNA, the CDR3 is TGCGCCAGCAGCTTGGGTTCCGGGACAGCCCGCCAAGAGACCCAGTACTTC. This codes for CASSLGSGTARQETQYF.

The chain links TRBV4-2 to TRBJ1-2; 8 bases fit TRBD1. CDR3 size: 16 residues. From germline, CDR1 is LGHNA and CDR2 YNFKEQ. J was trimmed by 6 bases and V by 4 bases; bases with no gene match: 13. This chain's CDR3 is CASSRPARGPLHGYTF. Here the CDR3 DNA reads TGTGCCAGCAGCCGCCCTGCCAGGGGGCCTTTACATGGCTACACCTTC.

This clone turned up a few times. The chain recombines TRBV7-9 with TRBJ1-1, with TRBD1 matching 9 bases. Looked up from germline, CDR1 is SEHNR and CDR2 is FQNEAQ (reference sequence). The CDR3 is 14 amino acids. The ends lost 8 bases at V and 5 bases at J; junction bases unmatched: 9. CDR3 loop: CASGYRGPGTEAFF. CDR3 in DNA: TGTGCCAGCGGATACAGGGGGCCGGGGACTGAAGCTTTCTTT.

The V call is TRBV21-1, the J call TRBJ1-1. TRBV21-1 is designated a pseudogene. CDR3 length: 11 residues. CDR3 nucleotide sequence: TGTGCCAGCTCTTTCCCCGCTGAAGCTTTCTTT. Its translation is CASSFPAEAFF.

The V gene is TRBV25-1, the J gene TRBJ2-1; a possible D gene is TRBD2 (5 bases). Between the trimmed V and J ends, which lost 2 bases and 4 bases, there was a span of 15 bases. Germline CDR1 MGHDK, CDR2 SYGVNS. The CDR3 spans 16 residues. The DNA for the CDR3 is TGTGCCAGCAGTGAAACGAACGGGAACTCATACAATGAGCAGTTCTTC. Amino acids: CASSETNGNSYNEQFF.

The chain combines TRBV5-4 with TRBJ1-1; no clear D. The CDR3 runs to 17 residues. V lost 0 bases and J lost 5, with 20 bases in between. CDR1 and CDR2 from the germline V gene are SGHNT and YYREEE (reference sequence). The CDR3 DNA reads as TGTGCCAGCAGCTTGGATCAGTTATTCGGGGATCGGACTGAAGCTTTCTTT. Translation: CASSLDQLFGDRTEAFF.

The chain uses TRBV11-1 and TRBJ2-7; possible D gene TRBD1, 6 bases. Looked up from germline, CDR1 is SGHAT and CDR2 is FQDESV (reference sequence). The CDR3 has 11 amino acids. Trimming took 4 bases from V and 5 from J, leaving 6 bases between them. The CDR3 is CASSSGDEQYF. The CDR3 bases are TGTGCCAGCAGCTCAGGGGACGAGCAGTACTTC.

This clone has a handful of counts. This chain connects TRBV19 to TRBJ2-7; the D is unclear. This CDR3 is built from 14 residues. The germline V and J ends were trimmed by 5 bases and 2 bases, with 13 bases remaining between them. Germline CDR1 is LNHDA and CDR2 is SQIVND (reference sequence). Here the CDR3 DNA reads TGTGCCAGTAGTTATGGAGTCGGCACCTACGAGCAGTACTTC. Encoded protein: CASSYGVGTYEQYF.

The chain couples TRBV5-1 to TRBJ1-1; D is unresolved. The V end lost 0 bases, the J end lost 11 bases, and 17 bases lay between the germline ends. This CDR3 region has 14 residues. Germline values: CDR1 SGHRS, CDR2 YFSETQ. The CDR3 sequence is CASSLAVRLKMAFF. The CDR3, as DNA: TGCGCCAGCAGCTTGGCTGTCCGGTTAAAGATGGCTTTCTTT.

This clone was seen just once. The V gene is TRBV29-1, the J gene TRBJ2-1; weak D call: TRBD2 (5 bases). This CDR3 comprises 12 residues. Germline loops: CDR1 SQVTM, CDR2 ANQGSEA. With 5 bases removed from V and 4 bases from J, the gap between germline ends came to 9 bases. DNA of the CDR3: TGCAGCGTTACTCGAGGGTACAATGAGCAGTTCTTC. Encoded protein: CSVTRGYNEQFF.

The chain's CDR3 is CASSLYSINQPQHF. In DNA, the CDR3 is TGTGCCAGCAGTTTATACAGTATCAATCAGCCCCAGCATTTT. The chain couples TRBV28 to TRBJ1-5; no firm D call. Trimming removed 1 base at V and 3 bases at J, with 7 bases between. The CDR3 covers 14 residues. The V gene's germline CDR1 is MDHEN and CDR2 SYDVKM.

CDR3 in amino acids: CAWSRSGGTEAFF. The CDR3 DNA reads TGTGCCTGGAGTAGGTCGGGGGGGACTGAAGCTTTCTTT. The chain combines TRBV30 with TRBJ1-1, with D possibly TRBD1 on 5 matching bases. Trimming pared 2 bases from V and 5 bases from J, leaving 12 bases between. Per the germline V gene, CDR1 is GTSNPN and CDR2 is SVGIG (reference sequence). This CDR3 comprises 13 residues.

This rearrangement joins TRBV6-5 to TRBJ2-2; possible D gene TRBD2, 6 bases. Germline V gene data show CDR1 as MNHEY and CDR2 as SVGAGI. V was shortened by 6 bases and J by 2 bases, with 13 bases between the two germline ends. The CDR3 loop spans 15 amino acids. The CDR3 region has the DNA TGTGCCAGCAGGCAGGGACTCAAAAACACCGGGGAGCTGTTTTTT. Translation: CASRQGLKNTGELFF.